A selection of T cell receptor beta chains follows, all from one sample in a study of cytomegalovirus exposure and HLA in healthy donors. Assay used: immunoSEQ multiplex PCR; TCRdb lists only in-frame clones, some missing. The sample comprises about 160,000 clones, roughly 65% of which are singletons, and about 4.3% rests with the top ten. The specimen sequenced was PBMCs. The source is a young man in good health and CMV-seropositive. CDR3s include the opening cysteine and the closing phenylalanine or tryptophan. D genes are given only for firm matches. Size is stated for part of the rows, as once, few or many counts, or as a class when the clone is expanded.

TRBV15	NA	few	TRBJ1-2	CATSRDQAGYTF	TGTGCCACCAGCAGAGATCAGGCTGGCTACACCTTC
TRBV2	TRBD1	NA	TRBJ2-3	CASSLRQGHTDTQYF	TGTGCCAGCAGCTTAAGACAGGGACACACAGATACGCAGTATTTT
TRBV5-8	TRBD1	NA	TRBJ1-2	CASSTDRVYTF	TGTGCCAGCAGCACGGACAGGGTCTACACCTTC
TRBV7-2	TRBD1	once	TRBJ1-5	CASSSGTAYQPQHF	TGTGCCAGCAGTTCCGGGACAGCCTATCAGCCCCAGCATTTT
TRBV2	NA	few	TRBJ1-5	CASSFGVGNQPQHF	TGTGCCAGCAGTTTCGGGGTAGGCAATCAGCCCCAGCATTTT
TRBV7-6	NA	NA	TRBJ2-1	CASSAQGGEQFF	TGTGCCAGCAGCGCACAGGGTGGGGAGCAGTTCTTC
TRBV6-1	TRBD1	once	TRBJ1-6	CASWAQGVMGSPLHF	TGTGCCAGCTGGGCCCAGGGGGTGATGGGTTCACCCCTCCACTTT
TRBV30	NA	NA	TRBJ1-1	CAWSVGRGSFF	NA
TRBV4-1	NA	NA	TRBJ1-5	CASSQDYRSFQPQHF	TGCGCCAGCAGCCAAGATTATAGGAGCTTTCAGCCCCAGCATTTT
TRBV19	TRBD2	NA	TRBJ2-3	CASSIASGVNGDTQYF	TGTGCCAGTAGTATTGCTAGCGGGGTCAATGGGGATACGCAGTATTTT
TRBV7-9	NA	once	TRBJ1-6	CASSLALGVDDSPLHF	TGTGCCAGCAGCTTAGCGCTAGGGGTAGATGATTCACCCCTCCACTTT
TRBV5-4	NA	few	TRBJ1-1	CASSLLPGVGNTEAFF	TGTGCCAGCAGCTTGTTACCAGGGGTTGGGAACACTGAAGCTTTCTTT
TRBV7-6	TRBD1	NA	TRBJ2-2	CASSASPLGGGGELFF	TGTGCCAGCAGCGCGAGTCCCCTAGGGGGCGGCGGGGAGCTGTTTTTT
TRBV19	TRBD1	NA	TRBJ1-1	CASSTGQGKVGNTEAFF	TGTGCCAGTAGTACCGGACAGGGGAAAGTCGGGAACACTGAAGCTTTCTTT
TRBV5-1	NA	few	TRBJ1-6	CASSARGDNSPLHF	TGCGCCAGCAGCGCCAGGGGAGATAATTCACCCCTCCACTTT
TRBV11-2	NA	NA	TRBJ1-3	CASSRDYSGNTIYF	TGTGCCAGCAGCCGAGACTACTCTGGAAACACCATATATTTT
TRBV11-3	NA	NA	TRBJ2-5	CASSLAGETQYF	TGTGCCAGCAGCCTGGCCGGGGAGACCCAGTACTTC
TRBV11-2	NA	NA	TRBJ2-1	CASSLGQVYNEQFF	TGTGCCAGCAGCTTAGGACAGGTCTACAATGAGCAGTTCTTC
TRBV5-1	NA	NA	TRBJ1-4	CASSPGRLGVNEKLFF	TGCGCCAGCAGCCCTGGGAGGCTGGGGGTTAATGAAAAACTGTTTTTT
TRBV4-1	NA	NA	TRBJ1-1	CASTGPGEAFF	TGCGCCAGCACTGGCCCCGGGGAAGCTTTCTTT
TRBV4-2	TRBD1	once	TRBJ1-6	CASSLVAGGGLHF	TGTGCCAGCAGCCTCGTCGCAGGGGGTGGCCTCCACTTT
TRBV6-5	NA	NA	TRBJ2-1	CASSYSRTDNEQFF	TGTGCCAGCAGTTACAGTAGGACAGACAATGAGCAGTTCTTC
TRBV10-3	TRBD1	NA	TRBJ1-6	CAISESVQGANSPLHF	TGTGCCATCAGTGAGTCGGTTCAGGGGGCAAATTCACCCCTCCACTTT
TRBV15	NA	NA	TRBJ1-2	CATSRDFSGTLGYGYTF	TGTGCCACCAGCAGAGATTTTTCTGGGACACTCGGCTATGGCTACACCTTC
TRBV5-8	NA	NA	TRBJ2-3	CASRDREVPDTQYF	TGTGCCAGCAGAGACAGGGAGGTCCCAGATACGCAGTATTTT
TRBV7-2	NA	NA	TRBJ1-3	CASSLGTSNSGNTIYF	TGTGCCAGCAGCTTAGGGACATCCAACTCTGGAAACACCATATATTTT
TRBV29-1	TRBD1	NA	TRBJ1-2	CSALKAGGIRYGYTF	TGCAGCGCGCTGAAGGCAGGGGGCATCCGGTATGGCTACACCTTC
TRBV7-9	TRBD2	NA	TRBJ2-3	CASRAGLAVTDTQYF	TGTGCCAGCAGGGCGGGACTAGCGGTCACAGATACGCAGTATTTT
TRBV6-1	NA	NA	TRBJ1-1	CASMEVGANTEAFF	TGTGCCAGCATGGAGGTCGGAGCGAACACTGAAGCTTTCTTT
TRBV5-4	NA	many	TRBJ1-1	CASSAPLGGAEAFF	TGTGCCAGCAGCGCGCCTCTTGGAGGGGCTGAAGCTTTCTTT
TRBV6-1	TRBD2	NA	TRBJ2-5	CASRWGLQETQYF	TGTGCCAGCAGGTGGGGACTACAAGAGACCCAGTACTTC
TRBV30	NA	NA	TRBJ1-2	CAYSNRDVYGYTF	TGTGCCTACAGTAACAGGGACGTCTATGGCTACACCTTC
TRBV7-2	NA	NA	TRBJ2-5	CASSPESLLHQYF	TGTGCCAGCAGCCCCGAGTCACTCCTCCACCAGTACTTC
TRBV5-1	TRBD2	NA	TRBJ2-2	CASSGTSGRLSGELFF	TGCGCCAGCAGCGGGACTAGCGGGAGACTGTCCGGGGAGCTGTTTTTT
TRBV15	NA	NA	TRBJ1-3	CATSRDRGGYPGNTIYF	TGTGCCACCAGCAGAGATCGGGGAGGGTATCCTGGAAACACCATATATTTT
TRBV19	NA	NA	TRBJ1-3	CASIPRGKGGSGNTIYF	TGTGCCAGTATTCCCAGAGGGAAGGGCGGCTCTGGAAACACCATATATTTT
TRBV6-5	TRBD1	NA	TRBJ1-2	CASTHRGQGAYGYTF	TGTGCCAGCACCCACAGAGGACAGGGGGCTTATGGCTACACCTTC
TRBV27	NA	NA	TRBJ2-1	CASSQAGNEQFF	TGTGCCAGCAGTCAAGCAGGGAATGAGCAGTTCTTC
TRBV5-6	TRBD2	NA	TRBJ2-1	CASTPGTSGRANEQFF	TGTGCCAGCACCCCGGGGACTAGCGGGAGGGCCAATGAGCAGTTCTTC
TRBV6-1	TRBD2	NA	TRBJ2-1	CASSGGGNEQFF	TGTGCCAGCAGTGGGGGGGGCAATGAGCAGTTCTTC
TRBV6-5	TRBD1	NA	TRBJ1-1	CASKLTGGDTEAFF	TGTGCCAGCAAATTGACAGGGGGGGACACTGAAGCTTTCTTT
TRBV28	TRBD1	NA	TRBJ1-1	CASSVSTGGAWEAFF	TGTGCCAGCAGTGTCTCCACAGGGGGCGCGTGGGAAGCTTTCTTT
TRBV4-1	TRBD1	NA	TRBJ2-3	CASSQQDRVTDTQYF	TGCGCCAGCAGCCAACAGGACAGGGTCACAGATACGCAGTATTTT
TRBV27	TRBD2	NA	TRBJ2-5	CASSPGTRGGETQYF	TGTGCCAGCAGTCCAGGGACTAGAGGGGGAGAGACCCAGTACTTC
TRBV19	NA	NA	TRBJ1-1	CASSPWEEVNTEAFF	TGTGCCAGTAGCCCATGGGAGGAGGTGAACACTGAAGCTTTCTTT
TRBV9	TRBD1	NA	TRBJ1-2	CASSVDGDRGTFNYGYTF	TGTGCCAGCAGCGTAGATGGGGACAGGGGAACTTTTAACTATGGCTACACCTTC
TRBV5-4	NA	few	TRBJ2-3	CASSFGRQGTDTQYF	TGTGCCAGCAGCTTTGGCAGACAGGGCACAGATACGCAGTATTTT
TRBV28	NA	few	TRBJ1-2	CASSTSLGGSNGYTF	TGTGCCAGCAGTACCTCCCTTGGGGGGTCTAATGGCTACACCTTC
TRBV9	NA	NA	TRBJ2-2	CASSPRGGELFF	TGTGCCAGCAGCCCCCGCGGCGGGGAGCTGTTTTTT
TRBV11-3	TRBD1	NA	TRBJ2-5	CASSARQGIQETQYF	TGTGCCAGCAGCGCCCGACAGGGCATACAAGAGACCCAGTACTTC
TRBV30	TRBD2	once	TRBJ2-1	CAWSVPSGGSNEQFF	TGTGCCTGGAGTGTACCCAGCGGGGGGTCCAATGAGCAGTTCTTC
TRBV7-2	TRBD2	NA	TRBJ2-3	CASSLQAGGVTDTQYF	TGTGCCAGCAGCTTACAGGCGGGGGGGGTCACAGATACGCAGTATTTT
TRBV5-4	NA	NA	TRBJ1-1	CASSPPGAGIRTEAFF	TGTGCCAGCAGCCCCCCGGGCGCAGGGATTAGGACTGAAGCTTTCTTT
TRBV6-5	TRBD1	NA	TRBJ1-2	CASSYGTGSINYGYTF	TGTGCCAGCAGTTACGGGACAGGCAGCATTAACTATGGCTACACCTTC
TRBV6-1	NA	NA	TRBJ1-1	CASSEPRDGGKNTEAFF	TGTGCCAGCAGTGAACCCCGGGACGGGGGGAAGAACACTGAAGCTTTCTTT
TRBV6-5	NA	NA	TRBJ1-1	CASSDDPRATEAFF	TGTGCCAGCAGTGACGACCCCAGGGCCACTGAAGCTTTCTTT
TRBV7-2	TRBD2	NA	TRBJ2-1	CASRKAGGPGNEQFF	TGTGCCAGCAGAAAAGCGGGGGGGCCTGGCAATGAGCAGTTCTTC
TRBV6-5	NA	once	TRBJ2-5	CASRTSGRETQYF	TGTGCCAGCAGGACTAGTGGACGCGAGACCCAGTACTTC